This TCR beta chain was recorded in a study of neoadjuvant anti-PD-1 for oral cavity cancer. Trimming at V came to 4 bases and at J to 3 bases, leaving 8 bases not matched to a gene. This CDR3 has 16 amino acids. Germline assignment: CDR1 SGHTA and CDR2 FQGNSA. Time point: after neoadjuvant nivolumab, at surgical resection. Libraries were prepared by immunoSEQ multiplex PCR; TCRdb keeps only in-frame clonotypes and omits some of them. Of more than 25,000 clones listed, about 80% were seen once; the top ten hold nearly 3.5%. The material sequenced was PBMCs, taken after nivolumab (anti-PD-1) treatment. This TCR derives from a person aged 35-79 years with oral cavity squamous cell carcinoma. The chain combines TRBV7-2 with TRBJ2-2, with 7 bases fitting TRBD1. The CDR3 reads CASSSAGTAYTGELFF. The CDR3 nucleotides are TGTGCCAGCAGCTCCGCCGGGACAGCCTACACCGGGGAGCTGTTTTTT.